This TCR beta chain emerged from a study of shared clonotypes between healthy human individuals. Deep was the level at which the assay was run. This table comes from immunoSEQ multiplex PCR, and its TCRdb copy is limited to in-frame clones, with some not included. Of 550,000 to 700,000 clones listed, 73% were seen once; the top ten hold around 2%. Notes on the study in general: Limited genetic and exposure-history diversity came from having few donors.

The germline V gene has CDR1 GTSNPN and CDR2 SVGIG (reference sequence). This CDR3 is built from 14 residues. The V segment lost 3 bases and the J segment 4 bases; nucleotides outside the gene matches: 1. A remark on this clone: Antigen unknown.

The clonotype comes from a woman in her twenties or thirties in good health. The V call is TRBV30, the J call TRBJ2-2; 11 bases fit TRBD2. Sequencing was performed on memory CD4+ T cells sorted from blood. This sample's subset: CD45RA-negative fraction. The CDR3, as DNA: TGTGCCTGGAGAACTAGCGGGAGCACCGGGGAGCTGTTTTTT. Encoded protein: CAWRTSGSTGELFF.